This section outlines one T cell receptor (beta chain) sequence together with its context. Antigen: not known. Patients chosen for sequencing had shown CD8+CD57+ cell expansion by flow cytometry. As a group, the patients uniformly had severe acquired aplastic anemia. Among the patients, none had received any therapy at the time of blood sampling. The germline V gene has CDR1 DFQATT and CDR2 SNEGSKA (reference sequence). The CDR3 is 12 residues long. With 7 bases clipped from V and 5 bases from J, the junction kept 5 bases outside the gene matches. This entry comes from a study of CD8+CD57+ T cells in acquired aplastic anemia. The overall study: Quantities of DNA derived from sorted CD4+ and CD8+ cells averaged 3.2 ug.

Points from the study as a whole: Overlapping CD8+ CDR3 repertoires of patients and controls contained approximately 28 shared sequences.

The template for TCR beta VDJ and CDR3 sequence profiling was genomic DNA. TCRdb re-called the reads with MiXCR, one entry per CDR3 protein. The sample has under 200,000 distinct CDR3 sequences; around 48% are singletons. The clonotype originates from a human donor with aplastic anemia. The V and J genes are TRBV20-1 and TRBJ2-3; TRBD1 agrees at 8 bases. Sequenced: sorted CD4+, CD8+, or CD8+CD57+ T cells (not recorded which) from PBMCs. CDR3 sequence (DNA): TGCAGTGGCGCCAGGGGGCGAGATACGCAGTATTTT. Protein: CSGARGRDTQYF.